What follows is one T cell receptor beta chain and its context. The antigen remains unidentified. Germline V gene lookup returns CDR1 LNHNV and CDR2 YYDKDF (reference sequence). Trimming left V 6 bases short and J 4 bases short, with 4 bases between. The CDR3 is 11 residues long. Study-wide points: In terms of TCR gene usage, tumor memory CD4+ T cells clustered together with blood and lymph node memory CD4+ cells, as well as with lymph node naive CD4+ cells.

After constant-region reverse-primer amplification, full-length variable regions underwent semi-nested PCR with Nested Universal Primer A. Via MiXCR, TCRdb re-called the 5' RACE reads, giving one row per CDR3 protein. The profile shows fewer than 60,000 distinct CDR3 sequences, 25% to 30% of them singletons. The chain combines TRBV15 with TRBJ2-1, with D unresolved. The clonotype comes from a female donor with breast cancer. Sequencing was carried out using naive CD4+ T cells sorted from blood. Subset described: naive CD4+ T cells, CD4+CD45RA+CD25-. DNA of the CDR3: TGTGCCACCAGGCAGTACAATGAGCAGTTCTTC. It is translated as CATRQYNEQFF.